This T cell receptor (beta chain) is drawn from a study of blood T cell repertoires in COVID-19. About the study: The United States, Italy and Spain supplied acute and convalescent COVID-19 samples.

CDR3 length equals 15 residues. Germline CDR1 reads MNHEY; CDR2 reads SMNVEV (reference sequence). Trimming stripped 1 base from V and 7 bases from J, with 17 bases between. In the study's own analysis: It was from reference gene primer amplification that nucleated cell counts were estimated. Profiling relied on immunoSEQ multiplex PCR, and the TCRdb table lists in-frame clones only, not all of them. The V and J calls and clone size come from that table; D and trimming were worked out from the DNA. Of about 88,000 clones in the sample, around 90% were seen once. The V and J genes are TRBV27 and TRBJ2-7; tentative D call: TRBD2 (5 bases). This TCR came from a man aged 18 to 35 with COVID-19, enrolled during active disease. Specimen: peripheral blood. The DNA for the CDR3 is TGTGCCAGCAGTTTATTACCAATCCGCCCGGGGGAGCAGTACTTC. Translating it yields CASSLLPIRPGEQYF.